One T cell receptor (beta chain) is described in this entry. The target antigen is unknown. A much larger clone differs from this one at a single base, so this may be a read error. Axillary draining lymph nodes of breast cancer patients supplied the node samples. The CDR3 consists of 18 residues. Germline loops: CDR1 DFQATT, CDR2 SNEGSKA (reference sequence). These data originate in a study of breast tumors, draining lymph nodes, adjacent tissues. Study observations and caveats: Tumor TCR diversity was below lymph nodes but above nontumor tissue. Most tumor T cells seemingly derive from lymph node, then expand in tumor.

TCRdb independently ran MiXCR on the multiplex PCR reads; one entry per CDR3 protein. This repertoire shows around 120,000 distinct CDR3 sequences, 15% to 20% found once; its top ten account for roughly 3.6%. This sequence was found in a female donor with breast cancer. Some clones in this sample may be carry-over from other donors' samples. The V gene is TRBV20-1, the J gene TRBJ2-6; 10 bases are a match to TRBD2. Sequencing was performed on axillary lymph node tissue. CDR3 sequence: CGARVFSGGGSGANVLTF. In DNA form, the CDR3 reads TGCGGTGCTAGAGTTTTCAGCGGGGGGGGCTCTGGGGCCAACGTCCTGACTTTC.